These T cell receptor beta chains were read from a single sample in a study of cytomegalovirus exposure and HLA in healthy donors. The method was immunoSEQ multiplex PCR; TCRdb's version includes in-frame clones alone and lacks a portion of them. Recorded for this sample: roughly 120,000 clones. The material sequenced was PBMCs. The receptors here all came from a man aged 18 to 29 in good health and CMV-seronegative. Both conserved end residues are part of each CDR3. D genes are given only for firm matches.

j_call cdr3_length v_call d_call cdr3_nt cdr3_aa
TRBJ2-3 12 TRBV7-8 NA TGTGCCAGCAGCTTCCCCCAGGATACGCAGTATTTT CASSFPQDTQYF
TRBJ1-5 15 TRBV4-1 TRBD1 TGCGCCAGCAGCCAAGTTCCACAGGGGCTCGCGGCCCAGCATTTT CASSQVPQGLAAQHF
TRBJ1-6 16 TRBV18 TRBD1 TGTGCCAGCTCAACCATTACCGGGACAGACAATTCACCCCTCCACTTT CASSTITGTDNSPLHF
TRBJ2-7 13 TRBV11-2 NA TGTGCCAGCAGCGTGGGACATTCCTACGAGCAGTACTTC CASSVGHSYEQYF
TRBJ1-1 13 TRBV19 NA TGTGCCAGTAGTATCAGGGGAGACACTGAAGCTTTCTTT CASSIRGDTEAFF
TRBJ1-1 12 TRBV18 TRBD1 TGTGCCAGCTCACCGCTGACAGGGGCAGCTTTCTTT CASSPLTGAAFF
TRBJ2-1 15 TRBV29-1 TRBD1 TGCAGCGGATCCGGGACAGGGGGCTTCTGGAATGAGCAGTTCTTC CSGSGTGGFWNEQFF
TRBJ2-7 13 TRBV9 TRBD2 TGTGCCAGCAGAGGGAGCGGGAGCCACGAGCAGTACTTC CASRGSGSHEQYF
TRBJ1-2 15 TRBV6-5 TRBD1 TGTGCCAGCAGTTACTCCCTGGACAGGGTCTATGGCTACACCTTC CASSYSLDRVYGYTF
TRBJ2-7 14 TRBV30 TRBD1 TGTGCCTGGAGCGCCCGGCGAGACAGGGTCGAGCAGTACTTC CAWSARRDRVEQYF
TRBJ1-1 16 TRBV9 TRBD1 TGTGCCAGCAGCGTACCACCAGACAGGGTCGATAATGGAGCTTTCTTT CASSVPPDRVDNGAFF
TRBJ2-7 15 TRBV27 TRBD1 TGTGCCAGCAGTGTCGGGACAGGGGATACCTACGAGCAGTACTTC CASSVGTGDTYEQYF
TRBJ2-2 14 TRBV6-1 NA TGTGCCGTTCGGTGGACTCCTAGTACCGGGGAGCTGTTTTTT CAVRWTPSTGELFF
TRBJ1-5 14 TRBV6-1 TRBD1 TGTGCCAGCAGCCCGGACAGGGGGAATCAGCACCAGCATTTT CASSPDRGNQHQHF
TRBJ2-7 14 TRBV30 NA TGTGCCTGGAGTGTACTGGGGGGATCCTACGAGCAGTACTTC CAWSVLGGSYEQYF
TRBJ1-1 13 TRBV18 NA TGTGCCAGCTCACCAGGGGCGGAACAAAGGGCTTTCTTT CASSPGAEQRAFF
TRBJ2-3 13 TRBV5-6 NA TGTGCCAGCAGCTTGTTTACTGGAGATACGCAGTATTTT CASSLFTGDTQYF
TRBJ2-3 16 TRBV7-9 TRBD1 TGTGCCAGCAGCCCCCCGAGGCAGGGGGCGCGGGATACGCAGTATTTT CASSPPRQGARDTQYF
TRBJ2-1 17 TRBV27 TRBD1 TGTGCCAGCAGTTTCATTAGGGGGGGACAGGGGCTTAATGAGCAGTTCTTC CASSFIRGGQGLNEQFF
TRBJ1-2 14 TRBV25-1 NA TGTGCCAGCGCTGGGGGCGGATCGGTCTATGGCTACACCTTC CASAGGGSVYGYTF
TRBJ2-7 16 TRBV27 NA TGTGCCAGCAGGGGAGACAGGCGCAGCGAATTCTACGAGCAGTACTTC CASRGDRRSEFYEQYF
TRBJ1-1 12 TRBV19 NA TGTGCCAGTATACGTACAGGGACAGAAGCTTTCTTT CASIRTGTEAFF
TRBJ2-5 15 TRBV29-1 TRBD2 TGCAGCGTTGTGTTGGGCGGGAGGGTAGGAGAGACCCAGTACTTC CSVVLGGRVGETQYF
TRBJ1-5 14 TRBV6-5 TRBD1 TGTGCCAGCAGAAACAGGGGTAGCAATCAGCCCCAGCATTTT CASRNRGSNQPQHF
TRBJ2-7 14 TRBV27 NA TGTGCCAGCAGTTTGGACAGCCTACCCGGGGAGCAGTACTTC CASSLDSLPGEQYF
TRBJ2-1 16 TRBV5-1 NA TGCGCCAGCAGCTTGGCAGGGAGGTACGTGGACAATGAGCAGTTCTTC CASSLAGRYVDNEQFF
TRBJ2-7 12 TRBV5-1 NA TGCGCCAGCAGCTCGGACAGCCGCGAGCAGTACTTC CASSSDSREQYF
TRBJ2-3 14 TRBV7-9 NA TGTGCCAGCAGCTTAGGACAGAGCACAGATACGCAGTATTTT CASSLGQSTDTQYF
TRBJ2-7 15 TRBV27 NA TGTGCCAGCAGCCCTGGACACCCGAGCTCCTACGAGCAGTACTTC CASSPGHPSSYEQYF
TRBJ1-3 17 TRBV9 TRBD1 TGTGCCAGCAGCCCCGCCCCGCGGACAGGCGGTGGAAACACCATATATTTT CASSPAPRTGGGNTIYF
TRBJ2-3 16 TRBV5-1 TRBD2 TGCGCCAGCAGCCCAGGACTAGTTCGGGGCACAGATACGCAGTATTTT CASSPGLVRGTDTQYF
TRBJ1-5 14 TRBV6-1 TRBD1 TGTGCCAGCAGTGACAGGACAGGGAGACGGCCCCAGCATTTT CASSDRTGRRPQHF